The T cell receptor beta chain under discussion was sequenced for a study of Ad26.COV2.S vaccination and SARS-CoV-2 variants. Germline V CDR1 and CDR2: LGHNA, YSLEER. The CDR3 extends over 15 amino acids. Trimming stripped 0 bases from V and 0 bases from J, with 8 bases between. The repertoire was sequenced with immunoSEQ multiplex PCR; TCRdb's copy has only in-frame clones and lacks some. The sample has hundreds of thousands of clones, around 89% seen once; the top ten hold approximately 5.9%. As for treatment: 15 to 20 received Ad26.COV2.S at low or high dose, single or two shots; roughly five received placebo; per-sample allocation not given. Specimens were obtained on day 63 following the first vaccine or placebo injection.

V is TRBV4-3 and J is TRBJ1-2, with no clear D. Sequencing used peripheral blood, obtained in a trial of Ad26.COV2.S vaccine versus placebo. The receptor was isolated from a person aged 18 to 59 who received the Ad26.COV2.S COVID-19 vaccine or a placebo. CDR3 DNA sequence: TGCGCCAGCAGCCAAGATTCAGAAGCTAACTATGGCTACACCTTC. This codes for CASSQDSEANYGYTF.